The clone carrying this TCR beta chain was recorded only once. Repertoires were generated with immunoSEQ multiplex PCR, while TCRdb's copy carries only in-frame clones and drops some. The sample consists of a few hundred thousand clones, about 91% of them appearing once. This sample stems from a study of blood T cell repertoires in COVID-19. Study-wide background: Acute and convalescent COVID-19 specimens originated in the United States, Italy and Spain. PBMCs, B-cell-depleted T cells, or T cells were the source of the cDNA or gDNA that made up the material.

The CDR3 has 14 residues. From germline, CDR1 is SNHLY and CDR2 FYNNEI. V gave up 3 bases and J gave up 3 bases, with 6 bases separating them. Sample: peripheral blood. The chain employs TRBV2 and TRBJ2-6; no reliable D call. The receptor was derived from a woman between 25 and 40 years old who had recovered from COVID-19. The CDR3 DNA reads TGTGCCAGCAGTGACGGGTATGGGGCCAACGTCCTGACTTTC. Its translation is CASSDGYGANVLTF. Filled out from reference TRBV2 and TRBJ2-6, the complete variable domain reads EPEVTQTPSHQVTQMGQEVILRCVPISNHLYFYWYRQILGQKVEFLVSFYNNEISEKSEIFDDQFSVERPDGSNFTLKIRSTKLEDSAMYFCASSDGYGANVLTFGAGSRLTVL.